The sequence of this TCR beta chain was determined in a study of shared clonotypes between healthy human individuals. The CDR3 totals 16 residues. Germline-derived CDR1 and CDR2 are SGHVS and FNYEAQ. V lost 6 bases, J lost 5 bases, and 6 bases stayed unmatched. Measured with immunoSEQ multiplex PCR; TCRdb has only the in-frame clones, and not every one. The sample lists about 2.1 million clones, about 93% occurring once. Naive CD8 cells comprised CD45RO-negative, CCR7-positively selected cells, excluding terminally differentiated effector memory CD45RA+ cells. The TCR was taken from a man in his late teens or twenties in good health. Some clones in this sample may be carry-over from other donors' samples. The chain combines TRBV7-6 with TRBJ2-1; 14 nucleotides line up with TRBD2. The sample consisted of naive CD8+ T cells from PBMCs. In DNA form, the CDR3 reads TGTGCCAGCAGTAGGGGGACTAGCGGGAGAAACAATGAGCAGTTCTTC. This gives the protein CASSRGTSGRNNEQFF.